Each of the 23 T cell receptor beta chains below was sequenced from the same sample in a study of blood T cell repertoires in COVID-19. Clones were sequenced by immunoSEQ multiplex PCR, and TCRdb holds only the in-frame ones, with some missing. Of hundreds of thousands of clones listed, around nine tenths are singletons. Material for sequencing was peripheral blood. The origin of the receptors is a woman between 18 and 29 years old who had recovered from COVID-19.

On this clone itself: A read error may explain this, as a much larger clone is one base away. V gene TRBV7-9 combines with J gene TRBJ2-1; 13 bases are a match to TRBD2. V gave up 5 bases and J gave up 5 bases; unmatched junction bases: 3. The CDR3 consists of 15 residues. Germline loops: CDR1 SEHNR, CDR2 FQNEAQ (reference sequence). The CDR3 loop is CASSAGLAGDNEQFF. The DNA of the CDR3 is TGTGCCAGCAGCGCCGGACTAGCGGGAGACAATGAGCAGTTCTTC.

This chain joins TRBV10-3 and TRBJ2-7, with 9 positions matching TRBD1. Germline-derived CDR1 and CDR2 are ENHRY and SYGVKD. This CDR3 comprises 15 residues. V lost 6 bases and J lost 0; bases outside the gene matches: 6. CDR3 amino acids: CAISPDRGISYEQYV. The DNA for the CDR3 is TGTGCCATCAGCCCGGACAGGGGAATCTCCTACGAGCAGTACGTC.

This clone was seen only a few times. Other nucleotide sequences in the sample specify the same CDR3. This rearrangement joins TRBV5-1 to TRBJ1-2; D might be TRBD1 (6 bases). V was pared by 3 bases and J by 6 bases, with 12 bases between. Germline V gene data show CDR1 as SGHRS and CDR2 as YFSETQ. The CDR3 totals 13 residues. CDR3 nucleotides: TGCGCCAGCAGCTCAGGGACATTGGATGGCTACACCTTC. Amino acid sequence: CASSSGTLDGYTF.

The CDR3 spells CASRVKGGNSPLHF. CDR3 coding DNA: TGTGCCAGCAGGGTCAAAGGGGGAAATTCACCCCTCCACTTT. V and J are TRBV6-5 and TRBJ1-6; D perhaps matches TRBD1 (6 bases). Germline assignment: CDR1 MNHEY and CDR2 SVGAGI. Trimming pared 6 bases from V and 7 bases from J, leaving 13 bases between. This CDR3 spans 14 amino acids.

In DNA, the CDR3 is TGCGCCACCGGGACTAGCGGAGACACCGGGGAGCTGTTTTTT. As protein: CATGTSGDTGELFF. The chain is built from TRBV10-2 and TRBJ2-2; TRBD2 matches at 11 bases. Trimming at V came to 10 bases and at J to 3 bases, leaving 4 bases not matched to a gene. The CDR3 runs 14 residues. Germline V CDR1 and CDR2: WSHSY, SAAADI.

V gene TRBV12-5 combines with J gene TRBJ1-1; possible D gene TRBD1, 6 bases. V was pared by 1 base and J by 1 base, with 10 bases between. Germline CDR1 reads LGHNT; CDR2 reads FRNRAP. This CDR3 has 15 amino acids. For the CDR3, the DNA is TGTGCTAGTGGTTTGGATCAGGGGACGAACACTGAAGCTTTCTTT. It translates to CASGLDQGTNTEAFF.

The chain combines TRBV5-1 with TRBJ2-7; 8 bases line up with TRBD1. Looked up from germline, CDR1 is SGHRS and CDR2 is YFSETQ. Trimming cost V 3 bases and J 6 bases; bases outside gene matches: 14. This CDR3 is built from 16 residues. CDR3 sequence: CASSSGYSRGPGEQYV. DNA of the CDR3: TGCGCCAGCAGCTCTGGATACTCCAGGGGGCCGGGCGAGCAGTACGTC.

The chain links TRBV30 to TRBJ1-1, with 10 bases aligning to TRBD1. J gave up 6 bases and V 0 bases, and 16 bases lay outside the gene matches. Germline V CDR1 and CDR2: GTSNPN, SVGIG (reference sequence). The CDR3 sequence is 18 residues long. CDR3 in amino acids: CAWSVMRQGAGWLAEAFF. Here the CDR3 DNA reads TGTGCCTGGAGTGTAATGAGACAGGGGGCTGGGTGGCTCGCTGAAGCTTTCTTT.

On this clone: The sample contains more than one DNA sequence encoding this CDR3. V is TRBV6-2 or TRBV6-3 and J is TRBJ1-1; D perhaps matches TRBD1 (5 bases). The CDR3 is 14 residues long. V was trimmed by 2 bases and J by 2 bases, leaving 9 bases between them. The germline V gene encodes CDR1 MNHEY and CDR2 SVGEGT. CDR3 amino acids: CASSYDSLNTEAFF. The CDR3 DNA sequence: TGTGCCAGCAGTTACGACAGTTTAAACACTGAAGCTTTCTTT.

The chain uses TRBV2 and TRBJ2-7; D unclear. The germline V gene has CDR1 SNHLY and CDR2 FYNNEI. Trimming pared 3 bases from V and 4 bases from J, leaving 10 bases between. CDR3 size: 13 residues. The CDR3 bases are TGTGCCAGCAGTGATAGCATTGTGTACGAGCAGTACGTC. Protein: CASSDSIVYEQYV.

The J gene is TRBJ1-3, the V gene TRBV30; D not certain. Germline V CDR1 and CDR2: GTSNPN, SVGIG (reference sequence). V was clipped by 2 bases and J by 0 bases, with 5 bases between them. The CDR3 consists of 13 residues. CDR3 sequence (DNA): TGTGCCTGGAGTTCCCTCTCTGGAAACACCATATATTTT. This encodes CAWSSLSGNTIYF.

The V gene is TRBV27, the J gene TRBJ1-6, with D unresolved. CDR3 size: 17 residues. Germline V gene sequence: CDR1 MNHEY, CDR2 SMNVEV (reference sequence). V lost 0 bases and J 9 bases, leaving 18 bases between the germline ends. CDR3 loop: CASSLSIKGGIFSPLHF. In nucleotides, the CDR3 is TGTGCCAGCAGTTTATCGATCAAGGGAGGGATTTTTTCACCCCTCCACTTT.

The rearrangement uses TRBV3-1 (or the pseudogene TRBV3-2) and TRBJ1-5, with a tentative D call TRBD1 (5 bases). Trimming cost V 3 bases and J 7 bases, with 7 bases left between them. This CDR3 contains 12 residues. Germline CDR1 and CDR2: LGHDT and YNNKEL (reference sequence). CDR3 sequence (DNA): TGTGCCAGCAGCCAGGGGCTCCAGCCCCAGCATTTT. Amino acid sequence: CASSQGLQPQHF.

This chain joins TRBV27 and TRBJ1-6; a weak D match, TRBD1 (5 bases). V shed 3 bases and J shed 10 bases, with 22 bases lying between them. Germline V gene sequence: CDR1 MNHEY, CDR2 SMNVEV (reference sequence). The CDR3 has 17 amino acids. In DNA form, the CDR3 reads TGTGCCAGCAGTTTCGGTCGTGGGGGGTATTGGTACTCACCCCTCCACTTT. Translated, it gives CASSFGRGGYWYSPLHF.

The genes are TRBV11-2 and TRBJ1-2; D is uncertain. The CDR3 totals 15 residues. Trimming cost V 5 bases and J 4 bases, with 17 bases left between them. Germline V gene data show CDR1 as SGHAT and CDR2 as FQNNGV. CDR3 in DNA: TGTGCCAGCAGCCCTTCCGGCAGGCACTCCTATGGCTACACCTTC. This codes for CASSPSGRHSYGYTF.

The rearrangement joins TRBV30 to TRBJ1-2; 8 positions agree with TRBD1. The CDR3 covers 16 residues. With V trimmed by 0 bases and J by 8 bases, 14 bases remained unmatched. Germline V CDR1 and CDR2: GTSNPN, SVGIG (reference sequence). The CDR3 loop reads CAWSVLPRTGRDGYTF. The CDR3 DNA reads as TGTGCCTGGAGTGTACTCCCAAGGACAGGGAGGGACGGCTACACCTTC.

The chain joins TRBV9 to TRBJ2-3; D is ambiguous. With 4 bases removed from V and 3 bases from J, the gap between germline ends came to 6 bases. CDR1 and CDR2 (germline): SGDLS, YYNGEE. The CDR3 runs to 12 residues. The CDR3 DNA sequence: TGTGCCAGCAGCCCCGGGACAGATACGCAGTATTTT. This translates into CASSPGTDTQYF.

The chain employs TRBV5-1 and TRBJ1-1; TRBD1 is a possible D gene (5 bases). Germline assignment: CDR1 SGHRS and CDR2 YFSETQ. This CDR3 is 17 amino acids long. Trimming stripped 2 bases from V and 4 bases from J, with 21 bases between. CDR3 sequence reads: CASSFPTTRGRGTEAFF. The DNA of the CDR3 is TGCGCCAGCAGCTTCCCAACAACAAGGGGTCGCGGCACTGAAGCTTTCTTT.

The chain carries TRBV7-2 and TRBJ2-5; 7 positions match TRBD1. Germline CDR1 and CDR2: SGHTA and FQGNSA. The CDR3 covers 16 residues. The ends lost 5 bases at V and 2 bases at J; junction bases unmatched: 11. CDR3: CASSRDSHGGQETQYF. As DNA, the CDR3 is TGTGCCAGCAGCCGGGACAGTCATGGAGGACAAGAGACCCAGTACTTC.

The chain couples TRBV28 to TRBJ1-2; TRBD1 aligns across 7 bases. This CDR3 contains 16 residues. CDR1 is MDHEN and CDR2 is SYDVKM in the germline V gene. The junction had 5 bases not matched to a gene; V was cut back by 1 base and J by 0 bases. The CDR3, as DNA: TGTGCCAGCAGTTTATCGACAGGGTTCCCTAACTATGGCTACACCTTC. Protein product: CASSLSTGFPNYGYTF.

The V gene is TRBV7-9, the J gene TRBJ2-3; 8 bases are shared with TRBD2. The CDR3 loop spans 19 amino acids. After removal of 1 base from V and 2 bases from J, the junction contained 14 bases not matched to a gene. The germline gives CDR1 SEHNR, CDR2 FQNEAQ (reference sequence). The CDR3 DNA reads as TGTGCCAGCAGCTTAGTGATAAAGACTAGCGATCGTCTCACAGATACGCAGTATTTT. This sequence encodes CASSLVIKTSDRLTDTQYF.

The V and J genes are TRBV7-2 and TRBJ2-5; 12 bases line up with TRBD2. V lost 5 bases to trimming and J lost 4 bases; unmatched junction nucleotides: 14. This CDR3 is 18 amino acids long. Germline V gene sequence: CDR1 SGHTA, CDR2 FQGNSA. The CDR3 DNA is TGTGCCAGCAGCACCCAGTGGCTAGCGGGAGGGTTTGGAGAGACCCAGTACTTC. Amino acid sequence: CASSTQWLAGGFGETQYF.

The V gene is TRBV5-1, the J gene TRBJ2-7, with 8 bases matching TRBD1. This CDR3 comprises 14 residues. CDR1 is SGHRS, CDR2 YFSETQ, per germline. J lost 2 bases, V lost 4 bases, and 5 bases had no gene match. The CDR3 nucleotides are TGCGCCAGCAGCCCGGCGGGACAGGCCTACGAGCAGTACGTC. It yields the protein CASSPAGQAYEQYV.